These 19 T cell receptor beta chains were sequenced from one sample in a study of blood T cell repertoires in COVID-19. This table comes from immunoSEQ multiplex PCR, and its TCRdb copy is limited to in-frame clones, with some not included. This table has about 35,000 clones, over 70% appearing once. Material for sequencing was peripheral blood. These receptors were taken from an elderly man with active COVID-19.

The gene calls are TRBV2 and TRBJ1-6; no definite D call. The CDR3 has 15 residues. Trimming pared 8 bases from V and 2 bases from J, leaving 13 bases between. Germline-derived CDR1 and CDR2 are SNHLY and FYNNEI. CDR3 sequence reads: CASSPQNPYNSPLHF. CDR3 sequence (DNA): TGTGCCAGCTCCCCGCAGAACCCCTATAATTCACCCCTCCACTTT.

V gene TRBV2 combines with J gene TRBJ2-5; tentative D call: TRBD2 (6 bases). The CDR3 is made up of 13 amino acids. The germline V gene has CDR1 SNHLY and CDR2 FYNNEI. Trimming took off 6 bases at V and 5 bases at J, with 13 bases between the two ends. This CDR3 is CASRDYPGETQYF. The CDR3 bases are TGTGCCAGCAGGGACTATCCGGGGGAGACCCAGTACTTC.

V is TRBV19 and J is TRBJ1-5, with no clear D. The CDR3 loop spans 15 amino acids. Germline V gene sequence: CDR1 LNHDA, CDR2 SQIVND (reference sequence). V lost 8 bases to trimming and J lost 4 bases, with 18 bases between them. CDR3 bases: TGTGCCAGTTCGACCGGGCCCTCGGGGAATCAGCCCCAGCATTTT. This encodes CASSTGPSGNQPQHF.

The rearrangement joins TRBV18 to TRBJ2-3, with a possible D match to TRBD2 (6 bases). The length of the CDR3 is 17 residues. The germline gives CDR1 KGHSH, CDR2 LQKENI. V lost 3 bases and J lost 2, with 18 bases in between. CDR3 amino acids: CASSPPWGEDYTDTQYF. CDR3 DNA: TGTGCCAGCTCACCCCCCTGGGGGGAAGATTACACAGATACGCAGTATTTT.

This chain joins TRBV27 and TRBJ2-7; TRBD1 aligns across 7 bases. The germline V gene encodes CDR1 MNHEY and CDR2 SMNVEV (reference sequence). The CDR3 runs to 14 residues. Unmatched junction bases numbered 6, after V lost 6 bases and J lost 1 base. This chain's CDR3 is CASSPGTVSYEQYF. DNA of the CDR3: TGTGCCAGCAGCCCCGGGACAGTATCCTACGAGCAGTACTTC.

V is TRBV9 and J is TRBJ2-2, with TRBD2 identical over 11 bases. The junction had 6 bases not matched to a gene; V was cut back by 4 bases and J by 4 bases. This CDR3 spans 16 amino acids. In germline, CDR1 is SGDLS, CDR2 YYNGEE. CDR3 DNA: TGTGCCAGCAGCCCCATACTAGCGGGGGTCACCGGGGAGCTGTTTTTT. Protein: CASSPILAGVTGELFF.

The genes are TRBV19 and TRBJ2-2; the D gene is possibly TRBD2 (5 bases). Looked up from germline, CDR1 is LNHDA and CDR2 is SQIVND (reference sequence). V lost 4 bases and J 14 bases, leaving 23 bases between the germline ends. The CDR3 loop spans 15 amino acids. CDR3 nucleotide sequence: TGTGCCAGTAGTACTCAGCGGATGAGCGGCGGCCGACTGTTTTTT. Its protein product is CASSTQRMSGGRLFF.

CDR3 DNA: TGTGCCAGCAGCGGGACTAGCGCCGCCTACGAGCAGTACTTC. It codes for CASSGTSAAYEQYF. The V and J genes are TRBV6-5 and TRBJ2-7, with 10 nucleotides matching TRBD2. Germline values: CDR1 MNHEY, CDR2 SVGAGI. The CDR3 is 14 residues long. J lost 2 bases, V lost 6 bases, and 4 bases had no gene match.

This clone is medium-sized in the sample. The V gene is TRBV6-5, the J gene TRBJ2-7; 7 nucleotides match TRBD2. This CDR3 region has 13 residues. With V trimmed by 8 bases and J by 4 bases, 8 bases remained unmatched. Germline assignment: CDR1 MNHEY and CDR2 SVGAGI. CDR3 protein: CASAKRDGYEQYF. DNA for the CDR3: TGTGCCAGCGCTAAGCGGGATGGTTACGAGCAGTACTTC.

This clone was recorded once. The chain uses TRBV6-5 and TRBJ2-4; the D gene is possibly TRBD2 (6 bases). Germline V CDR1 and CDR2: MNHEY, SVGAGI. V lost 2 bases and J lost 0, with 11 bases in between. This CDR3 region has 16 residues. This CDR3 reads CASSYGGAVAKNIQYF. CDR3 bases: TGTGCCAGCAGTTACGGAGGGGCGGTAGCCAAAAACATTCAGTACTTC.

This clone has just a few counts. The genes are TRBV9 and TRBJ2-7, with D possibly being TRBD2 (7 bases). The CDR3 extends over 17 amino acids. The V gene's germline CDR1 is SGDLS and CDR2 YYNGEE. V shed 5 bases and J shed 4 bases, with 25 bases lying between them. This chain's CDR3 is CASSAYPGGRGGYEQYF. The CDR3 region has the DNA TGTGCCAGCAGTGCCTATCCGGGTGGCAGGGGAGGGTACGAGCAGTACTTC.

A single count supports this clone. The chain combines TRBV5-6 with TRBJ2-7, with TRBD2 as a possible D gene (6 bases). V lost 3 bases, J lost 7 bases, and 11 bases lay in between. Germline V gives CDR1 SGHDT, CDR2 YYEEEE. The CDR3 sequence is 12 residues long. CDR3 in amino acids: CASSWRDREQYF. In nucleotides, the CDR3 is TGTGCCAGCAGCTGGCGGGATCGGGAGCAGTACTTC.

V is TRBV28 and J is TRBJ2-5, with 7 nucleotides matching TRBD2. Germline V gives CDR1 MDHEN, CDR2 SYDVKM. V was pared by 5 bases and J by 2 bases, with 8 bases of the junction left unmatched. The CDR3 is 15 amino acids. CDR3 region: CASSRTSVKQETQYF. The CDR3 DNA is TGTGCCAGCAGTCGAACTAGCGTTAAACAAGAGACCCAGTACTTC.

V gene TRBV11-2 combines with J gene TRBJ2-1; D is possibly TRBD2 (5 bases). V lost 2 bases and J 7 bases, leaving 9 bases between the germline ends. Per germline, CDR1 SGHAT and CDR2 FQNNGV. The CDR3 runs to 13 residues. The CDR3 DNA sequence: TGTGCCAGCAGCTTATCACCGGGGAATGAGCAGTTCTTC. As protein: CASSLSPGNEQFF.

This clone was observed a single time. The chain is built from TRBV7-2 and TRBJ1-5; D perhaps matches TRBD1 (6 bases). The CDR3 is 17 residues long. Germline CDR1 reads SGHTA; CDR2 reads FQGNSA. Trimming took 5 bases from V and 2 from J, leaving 19 bases between them. The CDR3 region has the DNA TGTGCCAGCAGCCCCCGTAGGGGGGGGGATGGCAATCAGCCCCAGCATTTT. This sequence encodes CASSPRRGGDGNQPQHF. Supplemented by reference TRBV7-2 and TRBJ1-5, the full variable domain reads GAGVSQSPSNKVTEKGKDVELRCDPISGHTALYWYRQSLGQGLEFLIYFQGNSAPDKSGLPSDRFSAERTGGSVSTLTIQRTQQEDSAVYLCASSPRRGGDGNQPQHFGDGTRLSIL.

The chain employs TRBV4-3 and TRBJ1-6, with 9 bases that match TRBD1. The J segment lost 1 base and the V segment lost 2 bases, leaving 6 bases of the junction unmatched. The length of the CDR3 is 18 residues. Germline loops: CDR1 LGHNA, CDR2 YSLEER. The CDR3 reads CASSQKPGQGSYNSPLHF. DNA of the CDR3: TGCGCCAGCAGCCAAAAACCGGGACAGGGTTCCTATAATTCACCCCTCCACTTT.

The chain recombines TRBV28 with TRBJ1-2; D not certain. V lost 1 base and J 2 bases, leaving 8 bases between the germline ends. Germline V lookup: CDR1 MDHEN, CDR2 SYDVKM. The CDR3 consists of 14 residues. CDR3 in amino acids: CASSLSGENYGYTF. The CDR3 nucleotides read TGTGCCAGCAGTTTATCTGGGGAGAACTATGGCTACACCTTC.

The DNA of the CDR3 is TGCGCCAGCAGCGCTCCTGAGCGGGATGGAGCAGATACGCAGTATTTT. Protein: CASSAPERDGADTQYF. The chain uses TRBV5-1 and TRBJ2-3, with 7 bases aligning to TRBD2. The CDR3 is 16 amino acids. Germline lookup yields CDR1 SGHRS and CDR2 YFSETQ. With V trimmed by 4 bases and J by 4 bases, 12 bases remained unmatched. Full variable domain (missing parts from reference TRBV5-1 and TRBJ2-3): KAGVTQTPRYLIKTRGQQVTLSCSPISGHRSVSWYQQTPGQGLQFLFEYFSETQRNKGNFPGRFSGRQFSNSRSEMNVSTLELGDSALYLCASSAPERDGADTQYFGPGTRLTVL.

The V and J genes are TRBV24-1 and TRBJ2-5, with 7 bases matching TRBD1. The CDR3 is made up of 16 amino acids. V trimming: 2 bases; J trimming: 7 bases; junction bases outside the gene matches: 12. Germline CDR1 and CDR2: KGHDR and SFDVKD. CDR3 in DNA: TGTGCCACCAGTGATTCCGAGACAGGGCGACCGGGGACCCAGTACTTC. Its translation is CATSDSETGRPGTQYF.